Listed here are 14 T cell receptor beta chains from one sample, sequenced in a study of cytomegalovirus exposure and HLA in healthy donors. Primers included in the PCR were 60 Vbeta and 13 Jbeta primers. Method: immunoSEQ multiplex PCR; TCRdb's copy keeps in-frame clones and lacks some. The sample records about 50,000 clones, around three quarters being singletons. The source material was PBMCs. Receptors were obtained from a man between 25 and 39 years old in good health and CMV-seropositive.

This chain connects TRBV7-9 to TRBJ2-6; unclear D gene. V dropped 5 bases and J dropped 3 bases, with 17 bases sitting between them. The CDR3 contains 17 residues. The germline V gene has CDR1 SEHNR and CDR2 FQNEAQ (reference sequence). The CDR3 DNA reads as TGTGCCAGCAGCCCCCACCCCGACTCGTTTGGGGCCAACGTCCTGACTTTC. As protein: CASSPHPDSFGANVLTF.

Of note for this clone: A read error may account for a junction end that differs from germline. V is TRBV7-9 and J is TRBJ1-1; D is unclear. Germline V CDR1 and CDR2: SEHNR, FQNEAQ (reference sequence). This CDR3 has 12 residues. CDR3 loop: CSSKNSYTEAFF. Written as DNA, the CDR3 is TGTTCCAGCAAGAACAGCTACACTGAAGCTTTCTTT.

The V call is TRBV5-3, the J call TRBJ2-7, with 7 positions matching TRBD1. TRBV5-3 is annotated as an ORF whose role is uncertain. The V gene end was trimmed by 6 bases and the J gene end by 3 bases; junction bases not matched to a gene: 6. The CDR3 consists of 13 residues. CDR3 sequence: CARNYRGNYEQYF. CDR3 bases: TGTGCCAGAAACTACAGGGGCAACTACGAGCAGTACTTC.

The table lists this clone with a count of one. The rearrangement links TRBV14 to TRBJ2-1; 11 nucleotides line up with TRBD2. From germline, CDR1 is SGHDN and CDR2 FVKESK. This CDR3 has 15 amino acids. The J segment lost 4 bases and the V segment lost 8 bases, leaving 7 bases of the junction unmatched. CDR3 DNA sequence: TGTGCCAGCGCGCCTAGCGGGGGGACTTACAATGAGCAGTTCTTC. This gives the protein CASAPSGGTYNEQFF.

The chain has TRBV5-1 and TRBJ1-2; 7 bases line up with TRBD1. Germline CDR1 SGHRS, CDR2 YFSETQ. This CDR3 has 13 amino acids. The J segment lost 7 bases and the V segment lost 2 bases, leaving 5 bases of the junction unmatched. The CDR3 bases are TGCGCCAGCAGCTTAAGACAGGGCTTTGGCTACACCTTC. Translation gives CASSLRQGFGYTF.

The chain recombines TRBV7-9 with TRBJ1-4; D possibly corresponds to TRBD1 (6 bases). The CDR3 runs 13 residues. V lost 3 bases and J 8 bases, leaving 10 bases between the germline ends. Per germline, CDR1 SEHNR and CDR2 FQNEAQ (reference sequence). CDR3 in DNA: TGTGCCAGCAGCTTTGGACAGAAAGAAAAACTGTTTTTT. This encodes CASSFGQKEKLFF.

This chain links TRBV13 with TRBJ2-1; no clear D gene. In germline, CDR1 is PRHDT, CDR2 FYEKMQ (reference sequence). Trimming removed 1 base at V and 4 bases at J, with 8 bases between. The CDR3 totals 14 residues. CDR3 bases: TGTGCCAGCAGCTTAGATCCCAGTTACAATGAGCAGTTCTTC. Translated, it gives CASSLDPSYNEQFF.

V is TRBV11-3 and J is TRBJ2-1; D is perhaps TRBD1 (6 bases). CDR1 is SGHNT and CDR2 is YENEEA in the germline V gene. V lost 4 bases, J lost 5 bases, and 12 bases lay in between. The CDR3 is made up of 14 amino acids. CDR3 nucleotide sequence: TGTGCCAGCAGCTCACGGACAGTAAACAATGAGCAGTTCTTC. The encoded protein is CASSSRTVNNEQFF.

The genes are TRBV4-1 and TRBJ1-1; possible D gene TRBD1, 6 bases. CDR3 length: 14 residues. Trimming cost V 4 bases and J 8 bases, with 17 bases left between them. Germline V gives CDR1 MGHRA, CDR2 YSYEKL. CDR3 nucleotides: TGCGCCAGCAGCCTCCGTCAGGGGCCCGGGGAAGCTTTCTTT. This sequence encodes CASSLRQGPGEAFF.

V gene TRBV2 combines with J gene TRBJ2-7; D may be TRBD1 (6 bases). V was shortened by 3 bases and J by 5 bases, with 14 bases between the two germline ends. The germline V gene has CDR1 SNHLY and CDR2 FYNNEI. The CDR3 length is 14 residues. This chain's CDR3 is CASSDVIGGHEQYF. CDR3 DNA sequence: TGTGCCAGCAGTGATGTTATAGGGGGACACGAGCAGTACTTC.

The chain links TRBV27 to TRBJ1-1; D is undetermined. The germline V and J ends were trimmed by 3 bases and 0 bases, with 8 bases remaining between them. CDR1 and CDR2 (germline): MNHEY, SMNVEV (reference sequence). CDR3 size: 14 residues. The CDR3 DNA reads TGTGCCAGCAGTTTGAGAGGTTTGAACACTGAAGCTTTCTTT. Amino acids: CASSLRGLNTEAFF.

This clone showed up just once. The chain carries TRBV27 and TRBJ2-4, with a possible D match to TRBD2 (5 bases). The V gene's germline CDR1 is MNHEY and CDR2 SMNVEV (reference sequence). V lost 7 bases to trimming and J lost 0 bases, with 13 bases between them. The CDR3 contains 15 residues. In DNA, the CDR3 is TGTGCCAGCAAAGAACTAGTTGCAGCCAAAAACATTCAGTACTTC. Translated: CASKELVAAKNIQYF.

This chain links TRBV25-1 with TRBJ2-7; 10 bases map to TRBD1. The germline gives CDR1 MGHDK, CDR2 SYGVNS. CDR3 size: 15 residues. Unmatched junction bases numbered 8, after V lost 6 bases and J lost 3 bases. CDR3 amino acids: CASSTAGQGIYEQYF. The CDR3, as DNA: TGTGCCAGCAGCACAGCGGGACAGGGGATCTACGAGCAGTACTTC.

The rearrangement links TRBV5-1 to TRBJ1-5; 10 bases fit TRBD1. Unmatched junction bases numbered 11, after V lost 4 bases and J lost 10 bases. The CDR3 runs to 15 residues. Per germline, CDR1 SGHRS and CDR2 YFSETQ. CDR3 DNA sequence: TGCGCCAGCAGCGTAGGGACAGGGGAATCATCACCCCAGCATTTT. Protein: CASSVGTGESSPQHF.